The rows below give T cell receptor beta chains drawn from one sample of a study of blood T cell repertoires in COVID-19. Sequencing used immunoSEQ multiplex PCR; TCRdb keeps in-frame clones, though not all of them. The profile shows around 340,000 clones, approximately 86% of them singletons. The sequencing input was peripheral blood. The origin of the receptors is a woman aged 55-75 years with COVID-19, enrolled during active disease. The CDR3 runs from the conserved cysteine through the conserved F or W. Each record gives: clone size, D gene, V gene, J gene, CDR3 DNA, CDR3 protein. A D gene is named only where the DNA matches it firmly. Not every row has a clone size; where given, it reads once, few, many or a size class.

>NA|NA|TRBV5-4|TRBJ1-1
TGTGCCAGCAGCTTGGTTAGCCATGTGAACACTGAAGCTTTCTTT
CASSLVSHVNTEAFF
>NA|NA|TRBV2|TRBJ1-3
TGTGCCAGCAGTGGGACTTTCGGAAACACCATATATTTT
CASSGTFGNTIYF
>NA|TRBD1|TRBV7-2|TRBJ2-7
TGTGCCAGCAGCCGGGACAGTACCTACGAGCAGTACTTC
CASSRDSTYEQYF
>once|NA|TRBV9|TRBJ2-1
TGTGCCAGCAGCGCCCAGAGGGGGAGTGCCTACAATGAGCAGTTCTTC
CASSAQRGSAYNEQFF
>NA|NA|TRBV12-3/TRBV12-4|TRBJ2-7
TGTGCCAGCAGTCCGACAGATTACGAGCAGTACTTC
CASSPTDYEQYF
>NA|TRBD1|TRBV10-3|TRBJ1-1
TGTGCCATCAGTGAGTCAAGGCAGGGGGCTGAAGCTTTCTTT
CAISESRQGAEAFF
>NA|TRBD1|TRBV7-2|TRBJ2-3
TGTGCCAGCAGCTTATCCGGGACAGGGGCCGGAGATACGCAGTATTTT
CASSLSGTGAGDTQYF
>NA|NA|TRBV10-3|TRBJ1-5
TGTGCCATCAGTGAACGGGAAATCAATCAGCCCCAGCATTTT
CAISEREINQPQHF
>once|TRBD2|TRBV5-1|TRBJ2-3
TGCGCCAGCAGCTTGGCGGGGGGAATCACAGATACGCAGTATTTT
CASSLAGGITDTQYF
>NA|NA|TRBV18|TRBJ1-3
TGTGCCAGCTCACCACCGGGAGGGAACGTGGGAAACACCATATATTTT
CASSPPGGNVGNTIYF
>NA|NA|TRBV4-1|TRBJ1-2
TGCGCCAGCAGCCAAGATCACGGGGAGTATGGCTACACCTTC
CASSQDHGEYGYTF
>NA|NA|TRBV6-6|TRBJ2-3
TGTGCCAGCACGAGAGGGGGTCTTAGCACAGATACGCAGTATTTT
CASTRGGLSTDTQYF
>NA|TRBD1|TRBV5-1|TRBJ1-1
TGCGCCAGCAGCTTGTGGGGCCAGGGACAGCATAACACTGAAGCTTTCTTT
CASSLWGQGQHNTEAFF
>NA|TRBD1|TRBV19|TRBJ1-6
TGTGCCAGTAGAGCGACAGGGGTGGCCCTCCACTTT
CASRATGVALHF
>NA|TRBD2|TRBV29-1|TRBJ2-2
TGCAGCGCGAGCGGACTAGCAAACACCGGGGAGCTGTTTTTT
CSASGLANTGELFF
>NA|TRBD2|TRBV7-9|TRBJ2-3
TGTGCCAGCAGCCAGGGACTACCCGGGGCAGATACGCAGTATTTT
CASSQGLPGADTQYF
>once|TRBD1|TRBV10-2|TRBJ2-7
TGCGCCAGCTCCGGGACAGGGGGCGGCGAGCAGTACTTC
CASSGTGGGEQYF
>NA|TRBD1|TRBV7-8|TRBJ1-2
TGTGCCAGCAGCGAGGGACAGGGGGGCTATGGCTACACCTTC
CASSEGQGGYGYTF
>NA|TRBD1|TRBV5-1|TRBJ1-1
TGCGCCAGCAGATATAACCCCGGGACAGGGGGCCGCGACACTGAAGCTTTCTTT
CASRYNPGTGGRDTEAFF
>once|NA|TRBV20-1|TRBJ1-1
TGCAGTGCTAGTCCGGGGGTTGGTAACACTGAAGCTTTCTTT
CSASPGVGNTEAFF
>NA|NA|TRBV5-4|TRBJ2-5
TGTGCCAGCAGCTCACCGGGAGCCCGGACCCAGTACTTC
CASSSPGARTQYF
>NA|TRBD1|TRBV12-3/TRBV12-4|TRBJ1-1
TGTGCCAGCAGTCAGGGGGCGGAAGGTGAAGCTTTCTTT
CASSQGAEGEAFF
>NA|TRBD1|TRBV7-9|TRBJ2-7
TGTGCCAGCAGCCTGTCCGCCCCCGGGACAGCCAAGCAGTACTTC
CASSLSAPGTAKQYF
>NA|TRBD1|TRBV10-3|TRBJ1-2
TGTGCCATCAGTGAGTGGGACAGGGATCCTGGCTACACCTTC
CAISEWDRDPGYTF
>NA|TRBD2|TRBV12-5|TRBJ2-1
TGTGCTAGTTTCAGGCGGGGGGAAGGTGAGCAGTTCTTC
CASFRRGEGEQFF
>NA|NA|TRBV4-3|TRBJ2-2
TGCGCCAGCAGCCTCACAACCCATGCCACCGGGGAGCTGTTTTTT
CASSLTTHATGELFF
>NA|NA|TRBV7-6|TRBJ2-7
TGTGCCAGCAGCTCCAGACTAGCCTACGAGCAGTACTTC
CASSSRLAYEQYF